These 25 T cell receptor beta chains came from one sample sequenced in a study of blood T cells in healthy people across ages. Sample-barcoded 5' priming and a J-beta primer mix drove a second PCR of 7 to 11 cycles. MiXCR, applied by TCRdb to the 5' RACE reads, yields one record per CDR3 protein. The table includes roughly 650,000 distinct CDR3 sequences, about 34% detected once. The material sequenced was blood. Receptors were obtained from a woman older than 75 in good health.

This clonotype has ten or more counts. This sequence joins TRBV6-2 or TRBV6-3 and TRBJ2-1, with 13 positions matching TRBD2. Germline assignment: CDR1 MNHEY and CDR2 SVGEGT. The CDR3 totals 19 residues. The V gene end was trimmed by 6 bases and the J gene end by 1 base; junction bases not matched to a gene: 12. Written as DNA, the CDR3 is TGTGCCAGCAGCCGTTGGGGGACTAGCGGGGTAGTTTCCTACAATGAGCAGTTCTTC. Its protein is CASSRWGTSGVVSYNEQFF.

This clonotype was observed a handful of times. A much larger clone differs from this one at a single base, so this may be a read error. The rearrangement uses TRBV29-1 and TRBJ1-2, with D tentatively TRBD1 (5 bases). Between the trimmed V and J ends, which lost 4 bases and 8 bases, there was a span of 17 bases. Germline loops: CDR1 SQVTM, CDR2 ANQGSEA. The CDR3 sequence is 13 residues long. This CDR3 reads CSVGVRDLRGYTF. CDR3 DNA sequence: TGCAGCGTTGGCGTCCGGGACCTTAGGGGCTACACCTTC.

The DNA of the CDR3 is TGTGCCAGCAGCAGCGGGGACAGGGAGTACGAAAAACTGTTTTTT. As protein: CASSSGDREYEKLFF. The chain recombines TRBV14 with TRBJ1-4; 9 bases match TRBD1. The junction had 9 bases not matched to a gene; V was cut back by 5 bases and J by 8 bases. The CDR3 consists of 15 residues. CDR1 is SGHDN and CDR2 is FVKESK in the germline V gene. The full variable domain, rest sourced from reference TRBV14 and TRBJ1-4, is EAGVTQFPSHSVIEKGQTVTLRCDPISGHDNLYWYRRVMGKEIKFLLHFVKESKQDESGMPNNRFLAERTGGTYSTLKVQPAELEDSGVYFCASSSGDREYEKLFFGSGTQLSVL.

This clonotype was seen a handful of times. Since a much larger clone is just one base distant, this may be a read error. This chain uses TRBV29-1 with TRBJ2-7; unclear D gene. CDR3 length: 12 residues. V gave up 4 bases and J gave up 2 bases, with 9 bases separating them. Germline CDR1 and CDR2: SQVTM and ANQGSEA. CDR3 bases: TGCAGCGTTGCCCTGGATGCCTACGAGCAGTACTTC. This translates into CSVALDAYEQYF.

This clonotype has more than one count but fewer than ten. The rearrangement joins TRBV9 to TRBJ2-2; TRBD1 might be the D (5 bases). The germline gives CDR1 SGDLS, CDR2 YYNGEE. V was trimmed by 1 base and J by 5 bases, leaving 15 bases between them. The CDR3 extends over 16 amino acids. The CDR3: CASSVSSGAATGELFF. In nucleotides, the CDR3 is TGTGCCAGCAGCGTAAGTTCTGGGGCGGCTACCGGGGAGCTGTTTTTT.

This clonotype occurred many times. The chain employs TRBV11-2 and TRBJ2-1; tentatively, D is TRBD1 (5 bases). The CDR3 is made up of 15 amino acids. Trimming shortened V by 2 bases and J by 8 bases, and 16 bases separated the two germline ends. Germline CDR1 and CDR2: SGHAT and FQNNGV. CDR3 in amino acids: CASSLSQGLGHEQFF. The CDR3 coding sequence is TGTGCCAGCAGCTTATCCCAGGGATTAGGGCATGAGCAGTTCTTC.

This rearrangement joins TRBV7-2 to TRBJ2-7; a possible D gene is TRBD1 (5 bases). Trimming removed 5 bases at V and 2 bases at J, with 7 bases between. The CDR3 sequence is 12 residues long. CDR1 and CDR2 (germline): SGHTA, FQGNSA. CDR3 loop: CASSRQTYEQYF. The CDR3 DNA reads TGTGCCAGCAGCCGACAGACCTACGAGCAGTACTTC.

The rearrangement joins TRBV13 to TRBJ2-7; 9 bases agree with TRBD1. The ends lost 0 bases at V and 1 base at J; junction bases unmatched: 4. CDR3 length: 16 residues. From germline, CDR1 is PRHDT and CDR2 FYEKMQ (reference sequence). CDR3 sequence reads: CASSLGPDRGSYEQYF. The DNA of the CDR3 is TGTGCCAGCAGCTTAGGTCCGGACAGGGGATCCTACGAGCAGTACTTC.

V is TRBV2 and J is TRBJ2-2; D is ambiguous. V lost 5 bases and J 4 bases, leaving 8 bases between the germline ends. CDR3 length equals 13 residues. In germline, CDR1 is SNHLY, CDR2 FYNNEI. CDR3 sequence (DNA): TGTGCCAGCAGTAACACGAGCACCGGGGAGCTGTTTTTT. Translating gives CASSNTSTGELFF.

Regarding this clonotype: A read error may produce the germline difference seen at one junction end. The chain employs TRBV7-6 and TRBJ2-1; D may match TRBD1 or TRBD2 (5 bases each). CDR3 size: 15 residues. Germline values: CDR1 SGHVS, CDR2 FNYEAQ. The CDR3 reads CTSSGDGSSYNEQFF. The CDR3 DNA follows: TGTACCAGCAGTGGGGACGGCAGCTCCTACAATGAGCAGTTCTTC.

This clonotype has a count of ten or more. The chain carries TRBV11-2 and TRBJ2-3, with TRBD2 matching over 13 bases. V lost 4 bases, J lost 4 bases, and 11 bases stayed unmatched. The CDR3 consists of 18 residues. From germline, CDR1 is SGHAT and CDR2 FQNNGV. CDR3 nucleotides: TGTGCCAGCAGCTCCCGGACTAGCGGGGGCTCATATCCAGATACGCAGTATTTT. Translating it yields CASSSRTSGGSYPDTQYF.

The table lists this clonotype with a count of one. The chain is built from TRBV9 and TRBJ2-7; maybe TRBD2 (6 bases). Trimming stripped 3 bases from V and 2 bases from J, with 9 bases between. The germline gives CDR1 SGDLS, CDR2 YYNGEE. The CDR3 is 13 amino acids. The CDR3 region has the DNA TGTGCCAGCAGCGCGGGACTGCCCTACGAGCAGTACTTC. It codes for CASSAGLPYEQYF.

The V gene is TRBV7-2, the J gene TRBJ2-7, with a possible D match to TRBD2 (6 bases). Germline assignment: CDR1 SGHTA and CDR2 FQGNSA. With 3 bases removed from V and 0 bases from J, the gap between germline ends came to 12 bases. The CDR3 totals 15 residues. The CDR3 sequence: CASSLGLGSSYEQYF. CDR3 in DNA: TGTGCCAGCAGCTTGGGACTGGGAAGCTCCTACGAGCAGTACTTC. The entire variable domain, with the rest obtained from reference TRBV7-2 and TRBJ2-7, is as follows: GAGVSQSPSNKVTEKGKDVELRCDPISGHTALYWYRQSLGQGLEFLIYFQGNSAPDKSGLPSDRFSAERTGGSVSTLTIQRTQQEDSAVYLCASSLGLGSSYEQYFGPGTRLTVT.

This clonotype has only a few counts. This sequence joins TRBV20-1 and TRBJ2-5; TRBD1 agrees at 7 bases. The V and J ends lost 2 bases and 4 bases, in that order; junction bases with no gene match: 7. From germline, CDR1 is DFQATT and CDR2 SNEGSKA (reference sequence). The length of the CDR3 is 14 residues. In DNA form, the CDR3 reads TGCAGTGCTAGATCAACAGGGGCTTTAGAGACCCAGTACTTC. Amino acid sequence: CSARSTGALETQYF.

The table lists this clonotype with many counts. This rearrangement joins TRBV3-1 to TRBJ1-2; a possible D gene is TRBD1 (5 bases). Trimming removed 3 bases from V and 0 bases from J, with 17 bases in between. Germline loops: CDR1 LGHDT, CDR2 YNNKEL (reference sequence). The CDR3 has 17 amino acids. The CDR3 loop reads CASSHRLTAIANYGYTF. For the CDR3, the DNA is TGTGCCAGCAGCCATAGGTTGACAGCAATCGCTAACTATGGCTACACCTTC.

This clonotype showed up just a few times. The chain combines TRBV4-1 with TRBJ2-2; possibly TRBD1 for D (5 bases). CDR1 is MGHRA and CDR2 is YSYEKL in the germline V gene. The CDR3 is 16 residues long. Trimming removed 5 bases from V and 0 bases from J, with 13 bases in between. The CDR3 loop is CASSSGVGANTGELFF. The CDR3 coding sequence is TGCGCCAGCAGCAGTGGTGTAGGGGCGAACACCGGGGAGCTGTTTTTT.

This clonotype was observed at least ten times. The DNA for the CDR3 is TGCGCCAGCAGCTTGGGACCTCCAGGGACTTCACCCCTCCACTTT. Its protein product is CASSLGPPGTSPLHF. The J gene is TRBJ1-6, the V gene TRBV5-1; a weak D match, TRBD1 (5 bases). The CDR3 loop spans 15 amino acids. Germline V gene lookup returns CDR1 SGHRS and CDR2 YFSETQ. Trimming removed 0 bases from V and 9 bases from J, with 13 bases in between.

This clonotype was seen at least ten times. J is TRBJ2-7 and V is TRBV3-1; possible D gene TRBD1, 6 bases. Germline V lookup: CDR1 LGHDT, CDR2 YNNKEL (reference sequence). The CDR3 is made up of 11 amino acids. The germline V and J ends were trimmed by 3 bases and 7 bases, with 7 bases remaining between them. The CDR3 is CASSHGTEQYF. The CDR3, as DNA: TGTGCCAGCAGCCACGGGACAGAGCAGTACTTC.

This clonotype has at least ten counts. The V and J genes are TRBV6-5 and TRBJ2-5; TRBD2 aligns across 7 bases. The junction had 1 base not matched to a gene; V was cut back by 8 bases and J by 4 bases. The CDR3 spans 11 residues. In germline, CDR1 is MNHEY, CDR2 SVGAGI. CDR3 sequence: CASGRGETQYF. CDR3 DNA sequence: TGTGCCAGCGGGAGGGGAGAGACCCAGTACTTC.

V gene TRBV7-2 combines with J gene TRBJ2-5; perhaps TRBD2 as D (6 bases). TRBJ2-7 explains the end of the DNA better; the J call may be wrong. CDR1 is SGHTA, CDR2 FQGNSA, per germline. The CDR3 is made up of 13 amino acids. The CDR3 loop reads CASSLRGGHEQYF. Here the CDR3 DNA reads TGTGCCAGCAGCTTGCGGGGAGGACACGAGCAGTACTTC.

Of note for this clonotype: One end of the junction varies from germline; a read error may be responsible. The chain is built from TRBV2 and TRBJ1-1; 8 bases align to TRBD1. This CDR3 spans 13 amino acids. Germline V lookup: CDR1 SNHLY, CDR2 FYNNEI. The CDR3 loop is CASTEGQGTEAFF. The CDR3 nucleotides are TGTGCCAGCACTGAAGGACAGGGCACTGAAGCTTTCTTT.

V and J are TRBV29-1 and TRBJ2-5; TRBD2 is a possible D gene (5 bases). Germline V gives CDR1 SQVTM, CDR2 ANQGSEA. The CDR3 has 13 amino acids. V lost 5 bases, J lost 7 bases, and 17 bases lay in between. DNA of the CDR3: TGCAGCGTTCCGAGTGGCAGCCGGGGGACCCAGTACTTC. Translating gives CSVPSGSRGTQYF.

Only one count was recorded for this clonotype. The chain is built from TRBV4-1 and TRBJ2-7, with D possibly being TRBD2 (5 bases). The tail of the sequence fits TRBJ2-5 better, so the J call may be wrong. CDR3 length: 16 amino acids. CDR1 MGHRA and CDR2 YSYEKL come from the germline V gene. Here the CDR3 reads CASSQENGRGMETQYF. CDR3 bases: TGCGCCAGCAGCCAAGAGAACGGACGGGGAATGGAGACCCAGTACTTC.

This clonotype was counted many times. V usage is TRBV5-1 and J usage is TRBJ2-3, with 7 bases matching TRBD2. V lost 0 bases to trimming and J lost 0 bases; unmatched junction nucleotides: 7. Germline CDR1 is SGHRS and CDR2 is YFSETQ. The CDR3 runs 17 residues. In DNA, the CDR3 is TGCGCCAGCAGCTTGGTCCCTAGCGGCCGCAGCACAGATACGCAGTATTTT. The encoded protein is CASSLVPSGRSTDTQYF. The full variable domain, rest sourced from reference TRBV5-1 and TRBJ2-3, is KAGVTQTPRYLIKTRGQQVTLSCSPISGHRSVSWYQQTPGQGLQFLFEYFSETQRNKGNFPGRFSGRQFSNSRSEMNVSTLELGDSALYLCASSLVPSGRSTDTQYFGPGTRLTVL.

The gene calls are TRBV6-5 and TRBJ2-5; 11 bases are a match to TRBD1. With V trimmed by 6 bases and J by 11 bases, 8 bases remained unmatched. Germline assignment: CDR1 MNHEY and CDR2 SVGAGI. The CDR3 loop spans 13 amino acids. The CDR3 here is CASSPDRGREQYF. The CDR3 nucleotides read TGTGCCAGCAGCCCGGACAGGGGGCGTGAGCAGTACTTC.